This entry lists 20 T cell receptor beta chains sequenced from one sample in a study of patients and donors after allogeneic stem cell transplantation. Each CDR3 protein is one row after TCRdb ran MiXCR on the RT-PCR reads. The sample records more than 850,000 distinct CDR3 sequences, roughly 18% being singletons. Sequences were obtained from blood, either unsorted or a sorted T cell fraction (not recorded which). All receptors come from a human donor who was either an allogeneic HSCT recipient or a stem cell or donor lymphocyte infusion donor (not recorded which). It is not recorded whose cells these are; they may come from a transplant donor.

This clonotype was counted only a few times. The chain has TRBV20-1 and TRBJ2-2, with D perhaps TRBD2 (5 bases). V shed 4 bases and J shed 4 bases, with 10 bases lying between them. CDR1 DFQATT and CDR2 SNEGSKA come from the germline V gene (reference sequence). There are 13 residues in the CDR3. CDR3 sequence reads: CSAKAGVTGELFF. CDR3 DNA sequence: TGCAGTGCTAAAGCCGGGGTCACCGGGGAGCTGTTTTTT.

A few counts support this clonotype. This chain links TRBV25-1 with TRBJ2-7; D gene uncertain. V lost 3 bases and J lost 2, with 11 bases in between. Germline V CDR1 and CDR2: MGHDK, SYGVNS. This CDR3 comprises 14 residues. CDR3 sequence reads: CASSDRSRTYEQYF. Here the CDR3 DNA reads TGTGCCAGCAGTGATCGTAGCCGAACCTACGAGCAGTACTTC.

This sequence joins TRBV2 and TRBJ2-2; 7 nucleotides match TRBD1. The CDR3 has 13 amino acids. The V gene's germline CDR1 is SNHLY and CDR2 FYNNEI. Trimming at V came to 9 bases and at J to 4 bases, leaving 5 bases not matched to a gene. The CDR3 spells CARRGQFTGELFF. CDR3 bases: TGTGCCAGACGGGGACAGTTCACCGGGGAGCTGTTTTTT.

This chain connects TRBV3-1 to TRBJ2-1, with 7 bases matching TRBD2. V lost 6 bases to trimming and J lost 7 bases; unmatched junction nucleotides: 12. This CDR3 spans 15 amino acids. Germline V gene sequence: CDR1 LGHDT, CDR2 YNNKEL (reference sequence). This CDR3 is CASSRSGASWNEQFF. The CDR3, as DNA: TGTGCCAGCAGTCGCAGCGGGGCGTCTTGGAATGAGCAGTTCTTC.

The chain carries TRBV5-1 and TRBJ1-1; TRBD1 might be the D (6 bases). The CDR3 extends over 14 amino acids. V was shortened by 6 bases and J by 5 bases, with 17 bases between the two germline ends. Germline V gene data show CDR1 as SGHRS and CDR2 as YFSETQ. The CDR3 loop reads CASTPDRSGTEAFF. CDR3 sequence (DNA): TGCGCCAGCACCCCGGACAGAAGCGGGACTGAAGCTTTCTTT.

This clonotype was observed a few times. CDR3 protein: CSARGTGKTGELFF. As DNA, the CDR3 is TGCAGTGCTAGAGGGACAGGGAAGACCGGGGAGCTGTTTTTT. V gene TRBV20-1 combines with J gene TRBJ2-2, with 8 bases matching TRBD1. The germline gives CDR1 DFQATT, CDR2 SNEGSKA (reference sequence). The CDR3 runs to 14 residues. The V and J ends lost 1 base and 5 bases, in that order; junction bases with no gene match: 3.

This clonotype appeared a few times. The V gene is TRBV7-3, the J gene TRBJ2-3, with TRBD2 as a possible D gene (6 bases). Trimming removed 8 bases at V and 0 bases at J, with 15 bases between. Germline loops: CDR1 SGHTA, CDR2 FQGTGA. This CDR3 is built from 15 residues. The CDR3 sequence is CASSPTGTSTDTQYF. The CDR3 DNA is TGTGCCAGCTCCCCGACCGGGACTAGCACAGATACGCAGTATTTT.

This clonotype was counted only a few times. The chain joins TRBV20-1 to TRBJ2-5; D gene unclear. CDR1 and CDR2 from the germline V gene are DFQATT and SNEGSKA (reference sequence). V lost 0 bases, J lost 4 bases, and 15 bases lay in between. The CDR3 length is 15 residues. CDR3 sequence: CSARDPVAGLETQYF. In DNA, the CDR3 is TGCAGTGCTAGAGATCCGGTAGCTGGGCTAGAGACCCAGTACTTC.

This clonotype was counted many times. The rearrangement joins TRBV5-1 to TRBJ2-7, with D uncertain. The CDR3 consists of 14 residues. The germline gives CDR1 SGHRS, CDR2 YFSETQ. The V end was cut by 5 bases, the J end by 3 bases, with 15 bases between. The CDR3 coding sequence is TGCGCCAGCAGTTCAAGGACGGACCTCTACGAGCAGTACTTC. This gives the protein CASSSRTDLYEQYF.

This clonotype came up a few times. The genes are TRBV7-3 and TRBJ2-5; D unclear. Germline V lookup: CDR1 SGHTA, CDR2 FQGTGA. The CDR3 spans 13 residues. Trimming shortened V by 2 bases and J by 5 bases, and 9 bases separated the two germline ends. For the CDR3, the DNA is TGTGCCAGCAGCTTACGTTCGTCCGAGACCCAGTACTTC. Protein sequence: CASSLRSSETQYF.

V gene TRBV7-2 combines with J gene TRBJ2-3; no firm D call. Germline assignment: CDR1 SGHTA and CDR2 FQGNSA. The CDR3 totals 15 residues. V lost 5 bases, J lost 0 bases, and 12 bases lay in between. The CDR3 DNA is TGTGCCAGCAGCCCCGAGGCGGCTAGCACAGATACGCAGTATTTT. Its protein is CASSPEAASTDTQYF.

This chain uses TRBV7-2 with TRBJ1-1; D remains ambiguous. V was trimmed by 0 bases and J by 3 bases, leaving 14 bases between them. The CDR3 runs 16 residues. CDR1 and CDR2 (germline): SGHTA, FQGNSA. Here the CDR3 reads CASSLAGLKRDTEAFF. For the CDR3, the DNA is TGTGCCAGCAGCTTAGCAGGGCTCAAACGGGACACTGAAGCTTTCTTT. The complete variable domain, with remaining parts taken from reference TRBV7-2 and TRBJ1-1, reads GAGVSQSPSNKVTEKGKDVELRCDPISGHTALYWYRQSLGQGLEFLIYFQGNSAPDKSGLPSDRFSAERTGGSVSTLTIQRTQQEDSAVYLCASSLAGLKRDTEAFFGQGTRLTVV.

This clonotype was picked up many times. A read error may explain this, as a much larger clone is one base away. The rearrangement joins TRBV5-1 to TRBJ2-5; D call uncertain. Germline CDR1 and CDR2: SGHRS and YFSETQ. This CDR3 spans 11 amino acids. The CDR3 loop reads CASSAQETQYF. CDR3 nucleotide sequence: TGTGCCAGCAGCGCACAAGAGACCCAGTACTTC.

This clonotype was found a few times. The V gene is TRBV6-1, the J gene TRBJ2-2; 11 positions match TRBD2. The CDR3 is made up of 19 amino acids. Unmatched junction bases numbered 8, after V lost 2 bases and J lost 0 bases. The germline CDR1 and CDR2 sequences are MNHNS and SASEGT. The CDR3 sequence is CASSEILLAGAPNTGELFF. As DNA, the CDR3 is TGTGCCAGCAGTGAAATCCTACTAGCGGGAGCCCCGAACACCGGGGAGCTGTTTTTT.

This clonotype was seen at least ten times. The gene calls are TRBV12-3 or TRBV12-4 and TRBJ1-2, with a weak D call TRBD1 (6 bases). This CDR3 is 14 amino acids long. Trimming removed 7 bases at V and 9 bases at J, with 21 bases between. The CDR3 nucleotides read TGTGCCAGCACCTTTTCGACAGGACGCTCCAGCTACACCTTC. Residues: CASTFSTGRSSYTF.

This clonotype has more than one count but fewer than ten. The rearrangement joins TRBV20-1 to TRBJ2-7; TRBD2 aligns across 8 bases. The CDR3 is 13 residues long. Germline V gives CDR1 DFQATT, CDR2 SNEGSKA (reference sequence). V lost 3 bases, J lost 4 bases, and 5 bases stayed unmatched. In DNA form, the CDR3 reads TGCAGTGCTAGTAGACTAGCGAATTACGAGCAGTACTTC. Translation gives CSASRLANYEQYF.

This clonotype was seen a few times. The gene calls are TRBV4-1 and TRBJ2-1, with 8 bases that match TRBD1. V lost 6 bases, J lost 2 bases, and 3 bases stayed unmatched. In germline, CDR1 is MGHRA, CDR2 YSYEKL. This CDR3 is 14 amino acids long. The CDR3 DNA is TGCGCCAGCAGACGGACAGGGCCCTACAATGAGCAGTTCTTC. The encoded protein is CASRRTGPYNEQFF.

This chain connects TRBV7-9 to TRBJ1-5; D is ambiguous. Germline V gene sequence: CDR1 SEHNR, CDR2 FQNEAQ (reference sequence). This CDR3 region has 16 residues. Trimming took 5 bases from V and 0 from J, leaving 14 bases between them. CDR3 loop: CASSDNGGHSNQPQHF. The CDR3 DNA reads as TGTGCCAGCAGCGACAATGGAGGTCATAGCAATCAGCCCCAGCATTTT.

This clonotype was seen at least ten times. The chain links TRBV7-2 to TRBJ1-4, with D tentatively TRBD1 (5 bases). Trimming removed 6 bases from V and 8 bases from J, with 22 bases in between. The CDR3 is made up of 16 amino acids. Germline CDR1 SGHTA, CDR2 FQGNSA. The CDR3 DNA follows: TGTGCCAGCAGTCCCGTTGGGGGAGTCGGCGGCGAAAAACTGTTTTTT. It translates to CASSPVGGVGGEKLFF. Variable domain in full (rest from reference TRBV7-2 and TRBJ1-4): GAGVSQSPSNKVTEKGKDVELRCDPISGHTALYWYRQSLGQGLEFLIYFQGNSAPDKSGLPSDRFSAERTGGSVSTLTIQRTQQEDSAVYLCASSPVGGVGGEKLFFGSGTQLSVL.

This clonotype has just one count. The CDR3 DNA reads TGTGCCAGCCAGGTGGTAGCCAAAAACATTCAGTACTTC. Translating it yields CASQVVAKNIQYF. The V gene is TRBV7-9, the J gene TRBJ2-4; the D is unclear. Trimming took off 8 bases at V and 0 bases at J, with 8 bases between the two ends. Germline CDR1 and CDR2: SEHNR and FQNEAQ (reference sequence). The CDR3 has 13 amino acids.